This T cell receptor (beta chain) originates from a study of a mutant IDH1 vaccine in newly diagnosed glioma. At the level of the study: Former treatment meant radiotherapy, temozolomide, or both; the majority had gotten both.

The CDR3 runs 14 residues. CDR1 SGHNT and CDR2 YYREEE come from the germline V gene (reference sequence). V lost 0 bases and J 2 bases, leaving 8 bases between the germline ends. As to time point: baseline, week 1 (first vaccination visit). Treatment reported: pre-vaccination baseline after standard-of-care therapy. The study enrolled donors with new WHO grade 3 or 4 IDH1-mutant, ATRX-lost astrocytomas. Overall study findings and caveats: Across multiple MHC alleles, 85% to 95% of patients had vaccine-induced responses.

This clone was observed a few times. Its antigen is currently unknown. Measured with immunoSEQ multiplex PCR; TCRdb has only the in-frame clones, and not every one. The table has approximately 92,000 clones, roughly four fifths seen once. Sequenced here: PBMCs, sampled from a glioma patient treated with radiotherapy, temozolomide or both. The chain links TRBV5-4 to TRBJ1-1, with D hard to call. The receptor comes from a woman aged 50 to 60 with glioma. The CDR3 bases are TGTGCCAGCAGCTTGGAGACGACTAACACTGAAGCTTTCTTT. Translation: CASSLETTNTEAFF.